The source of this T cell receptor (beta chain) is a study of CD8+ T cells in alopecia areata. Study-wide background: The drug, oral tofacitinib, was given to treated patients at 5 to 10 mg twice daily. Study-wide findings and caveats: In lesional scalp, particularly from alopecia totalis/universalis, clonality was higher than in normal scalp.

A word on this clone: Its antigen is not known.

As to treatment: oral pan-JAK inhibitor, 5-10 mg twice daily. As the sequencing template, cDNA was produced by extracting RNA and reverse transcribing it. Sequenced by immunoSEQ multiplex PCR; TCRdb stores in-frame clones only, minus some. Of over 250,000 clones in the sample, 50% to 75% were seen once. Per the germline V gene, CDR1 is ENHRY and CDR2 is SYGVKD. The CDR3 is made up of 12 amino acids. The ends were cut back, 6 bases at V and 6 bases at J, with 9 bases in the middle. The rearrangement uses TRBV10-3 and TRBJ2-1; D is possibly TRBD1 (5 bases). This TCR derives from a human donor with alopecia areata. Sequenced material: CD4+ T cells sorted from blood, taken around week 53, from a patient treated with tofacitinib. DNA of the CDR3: TGTGCCATCAGCCAGGGTAGCAATGAGCAGTTCTTC. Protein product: CAISQGSNEQFF.